These T cell receptor beta chains were read from a single sample in a study of T cell responses to AZD1222 COVID-19 vaccine. Some clones are missing from TCRdb's copy, which holds only in-frame ones; the method was immunoSEQ multiplex PCR. The sample lists around 96,000 clones, about 88% seen once, with 2.5% to 3% in the top ten. The sample consisted of peripheral blood, taken on day 0 of AZD1222 vaccination. The receptors were sampled from an adult in good health. CDR3s include the opening cysteine and the closing phenylalanine or tryptophan. A D gene is named only where the DNA matches it firmly. The listing skips clone size in some rows; elsewhere it reads once, few, many or a size class.

>.|once|TRBV20-1|TRBJ2-1
TGCAGTGCGCCAGACCACAATGAGCAGTTCTTC
CSAPDHNEQFF
>.|.|TRBV25-1|TRBJ1-1
TGTGCCAGCATCCCAAGGGGGAGGCCGAACACTGAAGCTTTCTTT
CASIPRGRPNTEAFF
>.|.|TRBV4-3|TRBJ1-2
TGCGCCAGCAGCGAAGACGACCACAGGGCAACTAACTATGGCTACACCTTC
CASSEDDHRATNYGYTF
>.|few|TRBV30|TRBJ2-7
TGTGCCTGGGGTCGGACCCGGTACTCCTACGAGCAGTACTTC
CAWGRTRYSYEQYF
>.|.|TRBV18|TRBJ1-2
TGTGCCAGCTCACCACCGGGAGAGGATGGCTACACCTTC
CASSPPGEDGYTF
>TRBD1|.|TRBV23-1|TRBJ1-2
TGCGCCAGCAGTCAGGGAACAGGGGGCGCTGGCTACACCTTC
CASSQGTGGAGYTF
>.|.|TRBV25-1|TRBJ1-2
TGTGCCAGCAGTGAATCGACAGGCTACACCTTC
CASSESTGYTF
>.|.|TRBV7-3|TRBJ1-1
TGTGCCAGCAGCTTAATCCCCCCGGAGGCCGGGGGTGGCACTGAAGCTTTCTTT
CASSLIPPEAGGGTEAFF
>TRBD1|.|TRBV9|TRBJ2-1
TGTGCCAGCAGCGTAGCCGGGACAGGGGATTACAATGAGCAGTTCTTC
CASSVAGTGDYNEQFF
>.|.|TRBV5-1|TRBJ2-3
TGCGCCAGCAGTAAACGGACGGGGTCTAGTTCGCAGTATTTT
CASSKRTGSSSQYF
>.|.|TRBV4-3|TRBJ2-1
TGCGCCAGCAGCTCGGTACGGAATAATGAGCAGTTCTTC
CASSSVRNNEQFF
>.|.|TRBV21-1|TRBJ1-2
TGTGCCAGCAGCGAAAAAGGACAGGGGGCAAATGGCTACACCTTC
CASSEKGQGANGYTF
>.|.|TRBV14|TRBJ1-4
TGTGCCAGCAGCCAAGAACCGGGACCAGGGGAAAAACTGTTTTTT
CASSQEPGPGEKLFF
>TRBD1|.|TRBV6-2/TRBV6-3|TRBJ2-1
TGTGCCAGCAGCGAGACAGGGGCCTCCTACAATGAGCAGTTCTTC
CASSETGASYNEQFF
>.|.|TRBV5-1|TRBJ1-2
TGCGCCAGCAGTTCACAGGGTCCACCAGCCGGCTATGGCTACACCTTC
CASSSQGPPAGYGYTF
>.|.|TRBV27|TRBJ2-7
TGTGCCAGCAGCACCCGACAGAGCCTCTACGAGCAGTACTTC
CASSTRQSLYEQYF
>TRBD1|.|TRBV28|TRBJ2-7
TGTGCCAGCACTACGCCCCGCTCGGACAGGGCTAAGCAGTACTTC
CASTTPRSDRAKQYF
>.|.|TRBV9|TRBJ2-5
TGTGCCAGCAGCGTAACAGGGACGAAGGGAGAGACCCAGTACTTC
CASSVTGTKGETQYF
>.|.|TRBV7-3|TRBJ2-5
TGTGCCAGCAGCTCTGGGACAACAAGGGGGGAGACCCAGTACTTC
CASSSGTTRGETQYF
>.|.|TRBV7-9|TRBJ1-1
TGTGCCAGCAGCTCGTCAGGGACCGAAGCTTTCTTT
CASSSSGTEAFF
>TRBD1|.|TRBV7-8|TRBJ1-1
TGTGCCAGCAGCTTAATTGGGACAGGGGACACTGAAGCTTTCTTT
CASSLIGTGDTEAFF
>TRBD1|.|TRBV6-1|TRBJ1-5
TGTGCCAGCAGTGAAGCCACAGGGGGCAATCAGCCCCAGCATTTT
CASSEATGGNQPQHF
>.|.|TRBV13|TRBJ2-7
TGTGCCAGCAGCTTAGGACTCACAAGGAACTACGAGCAGTACTTC
CASSLGLTRNYEQYF
>.|.|TRBV11-2|TRBJ2-7
TGTGCCAGCAGCTTAGATCCCATGCGGTTTCCCGAGCAGTACTTC
CASSLDPMRFPEQYF
>.|.|TRBV5-1|TRBJ2-2
TGCGCCAGCAGCGGGGGGGCCAGCACCGGGGAGCTGTTTTTT
CASSGGASTGELFF
>.|.|TRBV6-5|TRBJ1-2
TGTGCCAGCAGTTACTCGTGGAGGGGAGCTAACTATGGCTACACCTTC
CASSYSWRGANYGYTF
>TRBD2|.|TRBV7-2|TRBJ2-7
TGTGCCAGCAGCTTAGAGCGGGGCCACGAGCAGTACTTC
CASSLERGHEQYF
>TRBD1|.|TRBV6-1|TRBJ1-1
TGTGCCAGCAGTGAGCTCACAGGGGCGTCGGAAGCTTTCTTT
CASSELTGASEAFF
>.|.|TRBV4-3|TRBJ1-4
TGCGCCAGCAGCCAAGAAACAGGTTTTGAAAAACTGTTTTTT
CASSQETGFEKLFF
>TRBD1|.|TRBV5-1|TRBJ1-5
TGCGCCAGCAGCTTGGACAGGGGAAGCAATCAGCCCCAGCATTTT
CASSLDRGSNQPQHF
>.|.|TRBV27|TRBJ1-1
TGTGCCAGCAGTGCCATGGAGAAATGGAACACTGAAGCTTTCTTT
CASSAMEKWNTEAFF
>TRBD2|.|TRBV9|TRBJ2-7
TGTGCCAGCAGCGCCGCGGGGGACGAGCAGTACTTC
CASSAAGDEQYF
>.|.|TRBV3-1/TRBV3-2|TRBJ2-2
TGTGCCAGCAGCCCCCGGGTCGCGAACACCGGGGAGCTGTTTTTT
CASSPRVANTGELFF
>.|.|TRBV10-1|TRBJ2-4
TGCGCCAGCAGTGAGTCGGCCGCGGGAAGGAACATTCAGTACTTC
CASSESAAGRNIQYF
>.|.|TRBV30|TRBJ1-4
TGTGCCTGGAGTACAGGCTACCTAAATGAAAAACTGTTTTTT
CAWSTGYLNEKLFF
>.|.|TRBV4-2|TRBJ2-3
TGTGCCAGCAGCCAGTCCAGGGGCGGGAGCCGCACAGATACGCAGTATTTT
CASSQSRGGSRTDTQYF
>.|.|TRBV5-1|TRBJ2-5
TGCGCCAGCAGCTTGGGCGGCCCCTCAGAGACCCAGTACTTC
CASSLGGPSETQYF
>.|.|TRBV6-5|TRBJ1-3
TGTGCCAGCAGTTACGACATACCCCACCGGGGAAACACCATATATTTT
CASSYDIPHRGNTIYF
>.|.|TRBV30|TRBJ1-6
TGTGCCTGGAGTTCGGACAGAGATTATAATTCACCCCTCCACTTT
CAWSSDRDYNSPLHF
>.|few|TRBV28|TRBJ2-7
TGTGCCAGCAGGTCACCCGGGGCTTACGAGCAGTACTTC
CASRSPGAYEQYF
>TRBD1|.|TRBV30|TRBJ1-3
TGTGCCTGGAGCTTTTCAGGGGGCTCTGGAAACACCATATATTTT
CAWSFSGGSGNTIYF
>TRBD2|.|TRBV18|TRBJ2-7
TGTGCCAGCTCACTGATTAGGAGCGGGGACGGGGGCGAGCAGTACTTC
CASSLIRSGDGGEQYF
>.|.|TRBV11-2|TRBJ1-1
TGTGCCAGCAGCATTTTCCTTCAGGGTTGGGACACTGAAGCTTTCTTT
CASSIFLQGWDTEAFF
>.|.|TRBV30|TRBJ1-5
TGTGCCTGGAGGGCAGCTGGACTTAATCAGCCCCAGCATTTT
CAWRAAGLNQPQHF
>.|.|TRBV6-1|TRBJ1-6
TGTGCCAGCAGTGAAGTTGCAGGGACCCATTCACCCCTCCACTTT
CASSEVAGTHSPLHF
>TRBD2|.|TRBV29-1|TRBJ2-3
TGCAGCTTAATGAGGCTGGGGGGGGGCACAGATACGCAGTATTTT
CSLMRLGGGTDTQYF
>.|few|TRBV6-2/TRBV6-3|TRBJ1-5
TGTGCCAGCAGCCCCGGGGGGGTTAGCAATCAGCCCCAGCATTTT
CASSPGGVSNQPQHF
>.|.|TRBV5-1|TRBJ2-5
TGCGCCAGCAGCTTGACTAGCATGGGAGAGACCCAGTACTTC
CASSLTSMGETQYF
>.|.|TRBV3-1/TRBV3-2|TRBJ1-4
TGTGCCAGCAGCCAGGCAGGGGATGAAAAACTGTTTTTT
CASSQAGDEKLFF
>TRBD2|.|TRBV7-9|TRBJ2-3
TGTGCCAGCAGCTTAGGCGTAGCGGGGAATCTAGATACGCAGTATTTT
CASSLGVAGNLDTQYF
>.|once|TRBV11-3|TRBJ2-2
TGTGCCAGCAGCTCCGGGGGACAGCGGAGGAACACCGGGGAGCTGTTTTTT
CASSSGGQRRNTGELFF
>.|.|TRBV2|TRBJ1-2
TGTGCCAGCATGTCAGGAGACTATGGCTACACCTTC
CASMSGDYGYTF
>TRBD2|once|TRBV19|TRBJ2-1
TGTGCCAGTACTGAGACTAGCGGGGGGGCAATGAAGCAGTTCTTC
CASTETSGGAMKQFF
>.|.|TRBV5-1|TRBJ1-2
TGCGCCAGCAGCTTGGAGGGCGCGGACTATGGCTACACCTTC
CASSLEGADYGYTF
>TRBD1|.|TRBV10-3|TRBJ1-2
TGTGCCATCAGCCCGACAGGGCAAGGCTACACCTTC
CAISPTGQGYTF